The sequence of this T cell receptor beta chain was determined in a study of T cells in Graves' hyperthyroidism and ophthalmopathy. The V end was cut by 3 bases, the J end by 3 bases, with 17 bases between. The germline CDR1 and CDR2 sequences are DFQATT and SNEGSKA (reference sequence). The length of the CDR3 is 16 residues. Using RNA transcripts as the source, TCR beta CDR3 regions were amplified. HTBI primers were employed in a first-round RT-PCR of the TCR CDR3. In TCRdb, the multiplex PCR reads were re-called with MiXCR into one record per CDR3 protein. The sample has approximately 49,000 distinct CDR3 sequences, roughly 51% seen once; the top ten hold under 35%. Among the patients, aged 18 to 65, hyperthyroidism was newly diagnosed and had lasted under 2 months. This clonotype occurred many times.

The V gene is TRBV20-1, the J gene TRBJ1-4; D is ambiguous. The receptor comes from a man between 18 and 35 years old with Graves' hyperthyroidism. Sequences were obtained from peripheral blood or thyroid tissue (not recorded which). Written as DNA, the CDR3 is TGCAGTGCTAGTAAGGCCCTCGTGGGCCCTAATGAAAAACTGTTTTTT. It codes for CSASKALVGPNEKLFF.